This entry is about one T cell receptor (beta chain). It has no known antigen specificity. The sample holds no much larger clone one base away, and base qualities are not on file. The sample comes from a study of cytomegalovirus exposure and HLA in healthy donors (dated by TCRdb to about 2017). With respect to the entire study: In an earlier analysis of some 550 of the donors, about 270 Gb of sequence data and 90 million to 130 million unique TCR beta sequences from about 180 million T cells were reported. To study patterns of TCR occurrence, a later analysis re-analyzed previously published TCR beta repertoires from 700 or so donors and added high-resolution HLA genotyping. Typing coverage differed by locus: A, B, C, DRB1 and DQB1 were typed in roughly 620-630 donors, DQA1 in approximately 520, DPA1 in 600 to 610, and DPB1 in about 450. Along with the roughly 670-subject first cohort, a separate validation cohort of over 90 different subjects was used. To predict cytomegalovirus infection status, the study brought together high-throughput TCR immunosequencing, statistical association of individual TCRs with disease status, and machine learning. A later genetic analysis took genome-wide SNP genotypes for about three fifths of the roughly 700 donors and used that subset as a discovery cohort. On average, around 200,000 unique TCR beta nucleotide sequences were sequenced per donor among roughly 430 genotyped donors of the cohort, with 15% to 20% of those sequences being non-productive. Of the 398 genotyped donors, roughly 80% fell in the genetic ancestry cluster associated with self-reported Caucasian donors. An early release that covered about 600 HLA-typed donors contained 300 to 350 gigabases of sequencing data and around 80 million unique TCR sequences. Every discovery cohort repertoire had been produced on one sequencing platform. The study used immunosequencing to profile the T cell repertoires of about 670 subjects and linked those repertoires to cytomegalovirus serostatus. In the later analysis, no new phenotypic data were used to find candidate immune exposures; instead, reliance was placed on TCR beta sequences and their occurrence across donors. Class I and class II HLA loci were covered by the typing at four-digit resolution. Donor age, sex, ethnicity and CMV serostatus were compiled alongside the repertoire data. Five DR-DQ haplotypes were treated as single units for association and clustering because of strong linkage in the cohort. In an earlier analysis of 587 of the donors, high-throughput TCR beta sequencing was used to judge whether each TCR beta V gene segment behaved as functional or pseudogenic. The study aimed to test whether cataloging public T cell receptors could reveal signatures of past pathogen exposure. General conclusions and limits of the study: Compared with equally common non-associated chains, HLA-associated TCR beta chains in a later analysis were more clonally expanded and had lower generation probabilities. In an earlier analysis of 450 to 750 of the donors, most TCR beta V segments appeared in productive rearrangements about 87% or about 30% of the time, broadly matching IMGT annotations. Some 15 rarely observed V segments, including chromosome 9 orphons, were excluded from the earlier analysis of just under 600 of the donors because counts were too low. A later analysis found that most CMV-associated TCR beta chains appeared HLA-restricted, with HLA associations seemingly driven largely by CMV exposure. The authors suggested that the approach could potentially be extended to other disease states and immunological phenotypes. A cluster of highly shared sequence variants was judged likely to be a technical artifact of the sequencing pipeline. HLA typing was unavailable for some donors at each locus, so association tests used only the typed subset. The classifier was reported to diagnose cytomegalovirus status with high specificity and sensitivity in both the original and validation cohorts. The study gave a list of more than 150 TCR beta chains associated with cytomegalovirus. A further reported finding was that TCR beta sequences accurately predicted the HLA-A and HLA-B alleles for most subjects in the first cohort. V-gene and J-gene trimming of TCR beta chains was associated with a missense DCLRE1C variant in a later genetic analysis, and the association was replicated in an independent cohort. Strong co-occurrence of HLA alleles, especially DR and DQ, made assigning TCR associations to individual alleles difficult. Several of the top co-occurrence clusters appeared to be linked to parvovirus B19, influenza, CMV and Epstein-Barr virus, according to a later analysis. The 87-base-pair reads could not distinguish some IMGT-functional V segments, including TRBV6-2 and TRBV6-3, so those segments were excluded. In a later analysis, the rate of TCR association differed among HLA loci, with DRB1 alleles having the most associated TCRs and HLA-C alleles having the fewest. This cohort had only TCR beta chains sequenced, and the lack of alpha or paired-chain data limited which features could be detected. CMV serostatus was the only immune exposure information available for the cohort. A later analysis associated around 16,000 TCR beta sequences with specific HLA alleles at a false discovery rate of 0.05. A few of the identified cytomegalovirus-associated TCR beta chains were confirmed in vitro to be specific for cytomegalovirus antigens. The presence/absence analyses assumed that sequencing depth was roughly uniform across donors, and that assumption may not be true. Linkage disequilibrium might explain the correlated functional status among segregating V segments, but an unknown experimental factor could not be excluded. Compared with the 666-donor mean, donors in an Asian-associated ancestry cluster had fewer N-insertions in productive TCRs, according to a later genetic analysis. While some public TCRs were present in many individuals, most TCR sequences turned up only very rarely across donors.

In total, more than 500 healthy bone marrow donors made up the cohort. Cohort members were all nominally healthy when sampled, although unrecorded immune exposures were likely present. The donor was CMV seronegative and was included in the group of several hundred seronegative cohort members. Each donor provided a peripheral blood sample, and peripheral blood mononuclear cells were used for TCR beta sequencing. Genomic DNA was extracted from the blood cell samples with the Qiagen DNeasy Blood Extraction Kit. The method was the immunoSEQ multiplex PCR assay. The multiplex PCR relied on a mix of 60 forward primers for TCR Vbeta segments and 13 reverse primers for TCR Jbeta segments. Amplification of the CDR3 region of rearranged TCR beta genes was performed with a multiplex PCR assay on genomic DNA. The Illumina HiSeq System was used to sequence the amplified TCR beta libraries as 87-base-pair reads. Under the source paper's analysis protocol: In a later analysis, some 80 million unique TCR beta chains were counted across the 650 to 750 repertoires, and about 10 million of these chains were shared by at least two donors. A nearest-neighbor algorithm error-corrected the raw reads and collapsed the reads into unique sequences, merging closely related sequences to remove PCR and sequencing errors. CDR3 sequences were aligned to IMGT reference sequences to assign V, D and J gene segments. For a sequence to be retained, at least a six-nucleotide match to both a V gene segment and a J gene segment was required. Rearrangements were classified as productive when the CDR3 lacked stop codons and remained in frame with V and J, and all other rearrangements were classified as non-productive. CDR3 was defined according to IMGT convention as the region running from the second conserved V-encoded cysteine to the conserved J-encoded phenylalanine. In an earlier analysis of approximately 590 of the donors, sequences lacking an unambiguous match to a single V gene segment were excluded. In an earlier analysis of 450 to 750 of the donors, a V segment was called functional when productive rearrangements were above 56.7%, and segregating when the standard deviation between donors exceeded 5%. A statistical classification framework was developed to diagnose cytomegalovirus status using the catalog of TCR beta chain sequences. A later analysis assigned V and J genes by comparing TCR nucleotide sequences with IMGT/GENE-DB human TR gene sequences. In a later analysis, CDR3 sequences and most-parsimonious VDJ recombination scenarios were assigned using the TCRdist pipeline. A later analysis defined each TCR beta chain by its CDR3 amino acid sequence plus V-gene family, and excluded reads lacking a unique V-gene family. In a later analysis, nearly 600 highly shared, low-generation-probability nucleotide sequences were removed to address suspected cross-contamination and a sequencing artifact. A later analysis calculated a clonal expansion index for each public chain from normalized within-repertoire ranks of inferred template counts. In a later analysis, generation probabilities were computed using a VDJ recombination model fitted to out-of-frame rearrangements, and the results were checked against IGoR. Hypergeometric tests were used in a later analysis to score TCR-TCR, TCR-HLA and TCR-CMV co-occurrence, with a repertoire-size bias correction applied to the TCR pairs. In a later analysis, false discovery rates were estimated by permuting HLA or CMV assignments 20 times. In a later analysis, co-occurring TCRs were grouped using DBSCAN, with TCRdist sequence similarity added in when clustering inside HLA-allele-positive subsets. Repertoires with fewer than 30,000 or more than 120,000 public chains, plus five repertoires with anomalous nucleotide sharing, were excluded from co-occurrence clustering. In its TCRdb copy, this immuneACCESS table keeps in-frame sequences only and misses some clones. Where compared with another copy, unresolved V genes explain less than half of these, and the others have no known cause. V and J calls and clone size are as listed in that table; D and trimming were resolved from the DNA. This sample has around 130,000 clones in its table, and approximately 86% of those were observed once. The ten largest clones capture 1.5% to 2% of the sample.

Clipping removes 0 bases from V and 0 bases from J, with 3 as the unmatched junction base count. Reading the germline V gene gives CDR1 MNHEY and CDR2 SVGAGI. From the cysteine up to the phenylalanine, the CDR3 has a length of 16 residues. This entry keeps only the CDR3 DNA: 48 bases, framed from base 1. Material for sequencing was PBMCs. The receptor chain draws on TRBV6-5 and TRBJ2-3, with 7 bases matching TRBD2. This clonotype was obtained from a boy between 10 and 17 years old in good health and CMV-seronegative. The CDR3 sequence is CASSYSAGVSTDTQYF. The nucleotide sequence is TGTGCCAGCAGTTACTCGGCGGGGGTTAGCACAGATACGCAGTATTTT.